Listed below are T cell receptor beta chains from one sample, sequenced in a study of blood T cells in healthy people across ages. TCRdb recomputed calls from the 5' RACE reads with MiXCR, one row per CDR3 protein. The sample lists fewer than 600,000 distinct CDR3 sequences; about 25% were seen once. The same sample was also used in a study of T cells of mothers and their children.

Sequencing was performed on blood. The receptors stem from a boy aged 2-9 years in good health. Both conserved end residues are part of each CDR3. The D gene is left open where the match is weak. The size of a clone is reported for some rows only, either as once, few or many, or as a class for expanded clones.

>TRBV5-1|TRBJ2-1|-|-
TGCGCCAGCAGCTTGGGAGGTGGGGGCCACTACAATGAGCAGTTCTTC
CASSLGGGGHYNEQFF
>TRBV6-5|TRBJ2-7|-|TRBD2
TGTGCCAGCAGGGGGAAGGCTAGCGGGTCCTACGAGCAGTACTTC
CASRGKASGSYEQYF
>TRBV9|TRBJ2-3|once|-
TGTGCCAGCAGCGCCTCACCCGGGGGCACAGATACGCAGTATTTT
CASSASPGGTDTQYF
>TRBV9|TRBJ2-2|many|-
TGTGCCAGCAGCGGTAACACCGGGGAGCTGTTTTTT
CASSGNTGELFF
>TRBV18|TRBJ2-1|-|-
TGTGCCAGCTCCCCCATACCCACTGTCGGTGGCCCATACAATGAGCAGTTCTTC
CASSPIPTVGGPYNEQFF
>TRBV18|TRBJ1-1|once|-
TGTGCCAGCTCACCGGTGGGGCCTAAGGAGCGGGCTTTCTTT
CASSPVGPKERAFF
>TRBV6-1|TRBJ1-5|-|-
TGTGCCAGCAGTGAAATCCCAGGGGCCAATCAGCCCCAGCATTTT
CASSEIPGANQPQHF
>TRBV20-1|TRBJ2-7|-|TRBD2
TGCAGTGCTAGACCGGCGGGGGAAACCTACGAGCAGTACTTC
CSARPAGETYEQYF
>TRBV7-7|TRBJ2-5|-|-
TGTGCTAGCAGCTTTCTTCGGACGGTCCAAGAGACCCAGTACTTC
CASSFLRTVQETQYF
>TRBV29-1|TRBJ2-5|-|-
TGCAGCGTTGATTTAGGGGCGGGGACTGGGACCCAGTACTTC
CSVDLGAGTGTQYF
>TRBV4-1|TRBJ2-7|-|TRBD2
TGCGCCAGCAGCCAACTTGGACTAGCGGGAGGGCCCTACGAGCAGTACTTC
CASSQLGLAGGPYEQYF
>TRBV6-6|TRBJ2-7|-|-
TGTGCCAGCAGGCGCAGCGAGAACTACGAGCAGTACTTC
CASRRSENYEQYF
>TRBV6-5|TRBJ2-7|-|TRBD1
TGTGCCAGCAGTTACTCGTGGGACAGGGACCTCTACGAGCAGTACTTC
CASSYSWDRDLYEQYF
>TRBV12-5|TRBJ1-3|-|TRBD1
TGTGCTAGTGGTTTGCGGACAGGGGCTTCTGGAAACACCATATATTTT
CASGLRTGASGNTIYF
>TRBV6-6|TRBJ2-3|-|-
TGTGCCAGCAGTTTGGGCTTCTCGCGCACAGATACGCAGTATTTT
CASSLGFSRTDTQYF
>TRBV6-5|TRBJ1-5|-|TRBD1
TGTGCCAGCAGTCGGGACAGGGGGTCAGCCCAGCATTTT
CASSRDRGSAQHF
>TRBV2|TRBJ2-7|few|-
TGTGCCAGCAGAGGCTACGAGCAGTACTTC
CASRGYEQYF
>TRBV10-3|TRBJ2-5|few|-
TGTGCCATCAGTGACCGCGCGACTAGTCGTCAAGAGACCCAGTACTTC
CAISDRATSRQETQYF
>TRBV27|TRBJ1-5|few|-
TGTGCCAGCAGTTTCAGAGGGGGCAATCAGCCCCAGCATTTT
CASSFRGGNQPQHF
>TRBV9|TRBJ1-4|few|-
TGTGCCAGCAGCCAGGGTCAGAATGAAAAACTGTTTTTT
CASSQGQNEKLFF
>TRBV6-2/TRBV6-3|TRBJ2-2|once|-
TGTGCCAGCACAGGACGTAGGGAAGCGAACACCGGGGAGCTGTTTTTT
CASTGRREANTGELFF
>TRBV7-2|TRBJ2-2|few|-
TGTGCCAGCAAGACGTACACCGGGGAGCTGTTTTTT
CASKTYTGELFF
>TRBV28|TRBJ1-4|many|-
TGTGCCAGCAGAGAACGGGTCTCGGAAAAACTGTTTTTT
CASRERVSEKLFF
>TRBV30|TRBJ2-7|-|-
TGTGCCTGGAGTGGGAGACACGAGCAGTACTTC
CAWSGRHEQYF
>TRBV7-8|TRBJ2-7|few|TRBD2
TGTGCCAGCAGCTTAGTGCTGACTAGCGGGATTCAGGCCTACGAGCAGTACTTC
CASSLVLTSGIQAYEQYF
>TRBV12-5|TRBJ1-1|-|-
TGTGCTAGTGGTCCCCGGAGTACCATAAACACTGAAGCTTTCTTT
CASGPRSTINTEAFF
>TRBV3-1|TRBJ2-7|-|TRBD1
TGTGCCAGCAGCCAAGAAGGGGACAGGGCCCTCTCCTACGAGCAGTACTTC
CASSQEGDRALSYEQYF
>TRBV15|TRBJ1-2|-|-
TGTGCCACCAGCAGAGATCGGAGCGGTAACTATGGCTACACCTTC
CATSRDRSGNYGYTF
>TRBV29-1|TRBJ2-3|-|TRBD2
TGCAGCGTTGTAAAGCGGGAAGATACGCAGTATTTT
CSVVKREDTQYF
>TRBV5-1|TRBJ2-2|-|-
TGCGCCAGCAGCTTGACCTTAGAGAACACCGGGGAGCTGTTTTTT
CASSLTLENTGELFF
>TRBV2|TRBJ1-2|few|-
TGTGCCAGCAGTGATACGCCAGTGGGGGGCTACACCTTC
CASSDTPVGGYTF
>TRBV20-1|TRBJ2-4|-|-
TGCAGTGCTCCCCCTCCCCTAGCCAAAAACATTCAGTACTTC
CSAPPPLAKNIQYF
>TRBV4-1|TRBJ1-5|few|-
TGCGCCAGCAGCCTCCAGGGAGTAGGTAAGCCCCAGCATTTT
CASSLQGVGKPQHF
>TRBV4-2|TRBJ2-5|-|TRBD2
TGTGCCAGCAGCCAAGATGAGGGACTAGTCGAAGAGACCCAGTACTTC
CASSQDEGLVEETQYF
>TRBV18|TRBJ2-7|-|-
TGCGCCAGCTCACCAAGGGTCCCGGGGCCAGGCGAGCAGTACTTC
CASSPRVPGPGEQYF
>TRBV20-1|TRBJ1-1|many|-
TGCAGTGCTAGAGTTCCGGGCCTAAACACTGAAGCTTTCTTT
CSARVPGLNTEAFF
>TRBV4-1|TRBJ1-1|many|TRBD1
TGCGCCAGCAGCGTACCGGGACAGGGTTTAAGGAACACTGAAGCTTTCTTT
CASSVPGQGLRNTEAFF
>TRBV29-1|TRBJ2-1|-|TRBD2
TGCAGCGTTGGGAAGGGACTAGCGGTTTACAATGAGCAGTTCTTC
CSVGKGLAVYNEQFF
>TRBV20-1|TRBJ2-1|few|-
TGCAGTGCCGACGGGGGCCTCTCCTACAATGAGCAGTTCTTC
CSADGGLSYNEQFF
>TRBV12-3/TRBV12-4|TRBJ2-5|few|-
TGTGCCAGCAGTTTATCGGTGCGGGAAGAGACCCAGTACTTC
CASSLSVREETQYF
>TRBV14|TRBJ2-7|few|TRBD2
TGTGCCAGCAGCCAGCGGGGGGGTTGCGAGCAGTACTTC
CASSQRGGCEQYF
>TRBV5-6|TRBJ1-5|-|-
TGTGCCAGCAGCCTTTTGTCGGGAAATCAGCCCCAGCATTTT
CASSLLSGNQPQHF
>TRBV12-3/TRBV12-4|TRBJ2-5|-|-
TGTGCCAGCAGTTTGGCTAGCATCAAAGAGACCCAGTACTTC
CASSLASIKETQYF